This TCR beta chain was captured by sequencing in a study of PD-1 blockade in classical Hodgkin lymphoma. As to this clone: Its antigen is unknown.

Study-level results: Why the repertoires differ is still unclear, perhaps disease activity or prior therapy. At baseline, newly diagnosed patients reportedly showed less TCR diversity than healthy donors.

The V gene's germline CDR1 is MNHEY and CDR2 SVGAGI. Germline trimming cut 0 bases from V and 0 bases from J; bases unmatched to any gene: 5. The CDR3 spans 16 residues. TCRdb keeps only in-frame clones here, not all; method: immunoSEQ multiplex PCR. Among around 30,000 clones listed, approximately 90% were seen once. The time point was: newly diagnosed, previously untreated cHL patient sample. By magnetic negative selection, CD4+ T cells were purified from thawed PBMCs. As a comparison, the study used PBMCs from newly diagnosed, untreated classical Hodgkin lymphoma. The chain recombines TRBV6-5 with TRBJ2-7, with 7 bases identical to TRBD1. The TCR sequence derives from a human donor with classical Hodgkin lymphoma. Material for sequencing was CD4+ T cells from blood. CDR3 in DNA: TGTGCCAGCAGTTACTCGGGACAGCTTTCCTCCTACGAGCAGTACTTC. Protein sequence: CASSYSGQLSSYEQYF.